This TCR beta chain originates from a study of control samples from healthy donors and cancer patients. V was pared by 2 bases and J by 8 bases, with 5 bases between. This CDR3 comprises 11 residues. The germline CDR1 and CDR2 sequences are SGHRS and YFSETQ. Using immunoSEQ multiplex PCR, the repertoire was profiled, and TCRdb retains in-frame clones only, with some absent. The profile covers about 410,000 clones, with about nine tenths appearing a single time and more than 6% taken by the ten largest. This sequence originates from a man in his forties with head and neck cancer. The sample consisted of PBMCs. This chain connects TRBV5-1 to TRBJ2-1; D is undetermined. As DNA, the CDR3 is TGCGCCAGCAGCTTCATTGATGAGCAGTTCTTC. Translated, it gives CASSFIDEQFF. Full variable domain (outside the CDR3, taken from reference TRBV5-1 and TRBJ2-1): KAGVTQTPRYLIKTRGQQVTLSCSPISGHRSVSWYQQTPGQGLQFLFEYFSETQRNKGNFPGRFSGRQFSNSRSEMNVSTLELGDSALYLCASSFIDEQFFGPGTRLTVL.